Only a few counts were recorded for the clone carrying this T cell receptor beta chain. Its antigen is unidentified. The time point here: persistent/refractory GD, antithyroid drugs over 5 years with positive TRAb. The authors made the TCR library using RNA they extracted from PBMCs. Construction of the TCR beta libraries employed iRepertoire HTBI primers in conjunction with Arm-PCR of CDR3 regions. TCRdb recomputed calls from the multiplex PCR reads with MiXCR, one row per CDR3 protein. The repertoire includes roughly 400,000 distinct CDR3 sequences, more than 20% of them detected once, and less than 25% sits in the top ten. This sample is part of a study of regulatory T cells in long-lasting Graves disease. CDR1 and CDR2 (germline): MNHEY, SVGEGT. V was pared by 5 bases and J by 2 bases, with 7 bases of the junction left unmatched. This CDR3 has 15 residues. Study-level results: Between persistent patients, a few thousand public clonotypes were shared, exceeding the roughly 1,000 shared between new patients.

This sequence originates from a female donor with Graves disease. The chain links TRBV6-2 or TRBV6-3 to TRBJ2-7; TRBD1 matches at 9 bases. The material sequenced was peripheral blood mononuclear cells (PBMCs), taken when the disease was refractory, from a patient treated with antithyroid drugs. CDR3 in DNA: TGTGCCAGCAGTCCCTCAGGGACAGGGCCCTACGAGCAGTACTTC. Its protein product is CASSPSGTGPYEQYF.